This entry is about one TCR beta chain. This sample is drawn from a study of CD8 T cells in Susac syndrome. Trimming stripped 9 bases from V and 5 bases from J, with 6 bases between. CDR1 SNHLY and CDR2 FYNNEI come from the germline V gene. The CDR3 contains 10 residues. The RNA, 0.5 to 1 ug, was put through reverse transcription using random hexamers. A multiplex approach, immunoSEQ multiplex PCR, amplified TCR beta CDR3 across 54 Vbeta and 13 Jbeta. A single record per CDR3 protein comes from TCRdb applying MiXCR to the immunoSEQ multiplex PCR reads. Of 200,000 or so distinct CDR3 sequences listed, about 96% are singletons.

This sequence joins TRBV2 and TRBJ2-3; perhaps TRBD2 as D (5 bases). The TCR sequence derives from a human donor with multiple sclerosis. The specimen sequenced was CD4+ T cells from PBMCs. The CDR3 bases are TGTGCCAGAGAGGGAGATACGCAGTATTTT. Its protein is CAREGDTQYF. Together with reference TRBV2 and TRBJ2-3, the CDR3 gives the full variable domain: EPEVTQTPSHQVTQMGQEVILRCVPISNHLYFYWYRQILGQKVEFLVSFYNNEISEKSEIFDDQFSVERPDGSNFTLKIRSTKLEDSAMYFCAREGDTQYFGPGTRLTVL.